This T cell receptor (beta chain) was observed in a study of blood T cell repertoires in COVID-19. V gave up 2 bases and J gave up 3 bases, with 17 bases separating them. The CDR3 is 16 amino acids. CDR1 and CDR2 (germline): SGHRS, YFSETQ. The method was immunoSEQ multiplex PCR; TCRdb's version includes in-frame clones alone and lacks a portion of them. The sample consists of nearly 60,000 clones, about 90% of them appearing once. Material: peripheral blood. This chain uses TRBV5-1 with TRBJ2-5; tentative D call: TRBD2 (6 bases). The sequence derives from a man aged 60 to 69 with active COVID-19. CDR3 DNA: TGCGCCAGCAGCTTAGACCTAGCGCCGAGTGAAGAGACCCAGTACTTC. It codes for CASSLDLAPSEETQYF.